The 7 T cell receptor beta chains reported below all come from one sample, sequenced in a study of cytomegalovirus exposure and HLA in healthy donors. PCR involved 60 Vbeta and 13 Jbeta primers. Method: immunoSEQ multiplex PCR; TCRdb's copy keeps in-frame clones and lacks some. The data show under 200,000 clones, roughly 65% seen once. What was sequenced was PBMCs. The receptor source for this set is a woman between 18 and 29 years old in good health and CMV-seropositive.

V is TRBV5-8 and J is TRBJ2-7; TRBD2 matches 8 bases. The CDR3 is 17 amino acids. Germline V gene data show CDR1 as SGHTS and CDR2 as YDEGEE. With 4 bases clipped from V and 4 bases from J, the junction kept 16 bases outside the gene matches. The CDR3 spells CASSPRRGWAGGYEQYF. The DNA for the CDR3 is TGTGCCAGCAGCCCCCGCCGAGGGTGGGCGGGAGGTTACGAGCAGTACTTC.

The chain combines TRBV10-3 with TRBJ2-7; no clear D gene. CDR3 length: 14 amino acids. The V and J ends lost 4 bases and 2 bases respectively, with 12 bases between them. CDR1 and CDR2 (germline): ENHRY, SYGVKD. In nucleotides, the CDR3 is TGTGCCATCAGTGGGGTACAGAGCCCCTACGAGCAGTACTTC. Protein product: CAISGVQSPYEQYF.

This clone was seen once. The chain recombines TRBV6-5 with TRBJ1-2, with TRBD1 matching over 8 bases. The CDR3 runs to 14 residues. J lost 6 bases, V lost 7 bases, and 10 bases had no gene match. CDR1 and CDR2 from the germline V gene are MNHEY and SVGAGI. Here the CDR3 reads CASISRTGTNGYTF. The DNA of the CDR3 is TGTGCCAGCATTTCACGGACAGGGACGAATGGCTACACCTTC.

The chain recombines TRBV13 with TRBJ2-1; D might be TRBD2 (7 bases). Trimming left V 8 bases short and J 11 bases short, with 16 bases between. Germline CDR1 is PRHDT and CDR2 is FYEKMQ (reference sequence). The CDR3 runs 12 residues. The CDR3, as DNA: TGTGCCAGCGGTATCGGGGGGCCAAAGCAGTTCTTC. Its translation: CASGIGGPKQFF.

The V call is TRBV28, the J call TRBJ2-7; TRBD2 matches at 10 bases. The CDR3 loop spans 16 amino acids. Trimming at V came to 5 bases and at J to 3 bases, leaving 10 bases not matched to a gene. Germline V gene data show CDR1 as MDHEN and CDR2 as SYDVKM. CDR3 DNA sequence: TGTGCCAGCAGTCCCCCCCGACTAGCGGGCGGCTACGAGCAGTACTTC. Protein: CASSPPRLAGGYEQYF.

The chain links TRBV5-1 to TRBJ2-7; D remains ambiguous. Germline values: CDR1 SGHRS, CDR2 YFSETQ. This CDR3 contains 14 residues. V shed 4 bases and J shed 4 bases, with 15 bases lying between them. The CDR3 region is CASSRGRGSYEQYF. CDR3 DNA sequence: TGCGCCAGCAGCCGCGGTAGAGGCAGTTACGAGCAGTACTTC. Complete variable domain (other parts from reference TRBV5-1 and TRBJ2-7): KAGVTQTPRYLIKTRGQQVTLSCSPISGHRSVSWYQQTPGQGLQFLFEYFSETQRNKGNFPGRFSGRQFSNSRSEMNVSTLELGDSALYLCASSRGRGSYEQYFGPGTRLTVT.

CDR3 residues: CASSADRAANEQFF. The CDR3 DNA sequence: TGTGCCAGCAGTGCCGACAGGGCAGCCAATGAGCAGTTCTTC. The chain links TRBV6-4 to TRBJ2-1; 7 nucleotides agree with TRBD1. CDR1 is MRHNA and CDR2 is SNTAGT in the germline V gene. This CDR3 comprises 14 residues. V lost 4 bases and J lost 6; bases outside the gene matches: 6.